The next 21 T cell receptor beta chains were all read from a single sample in a study of cytomegalovirus exposure and HLA in healthy donors. PCR involved 60 Vbeta and 13 Jbeta primers. Generated by immunoSEQ multiplex PCR, the TCRdb table keeps only in-frame clones and is missing some. The sample yields about 150,000 clones, 75% to 90% seen once. The material sequenced was PBMCs. The receptors originated from a boy younger than 10 in good health and CMV-seronegative.

This clone has just one count. The gene calls are TRBV2 and TRBJ2-7; TRBD1 matches 10 bases. The CDR3 sequence is 15 residues long. Germline CDR1 reads SNHLY; CDR2 reads FYNNEI. Trimming took 7 bases from V and 0 from J; bases not matched to a gene: 6. The CDR3 DNA is TGTGCCAGCAAGACCGGGACAGGGGTCTCCTACGAGCAGTACTTC. It translates to CASKTGTGVSYEQYF.

The chain uses TRBV7-8 and TRBJ2-7; TRBD1 matches 7 bases. Germline V lookup: CDR1 SGHVS, CDR2 FQNEAQ. V lost 5 bases and J lost 6; bases outside the gene matches: 13. The CDR3 consists of 15 residues. CDR3 in amino acids: CASSENRGFPREQYF. The CDR3 nucleotides are TGTGCCAGCAGCGAGAACAGGGGATTCCCTCGCGAGCAGTACTTC. Using reference TRBV7-8 and TRBJ2-7 for the parts outside the CDR3, the full variable domain is GAGVSQSPRYKVAKRGQDVALRCDPISGHVSLFWYQQALGQGPEFLTYFQNEAQLDKSGLPSDRFFAERPEGSVSTLKIQRTQQEDSAVYLCASSENRGFPREQYFGPGTRLTVT.

This sequence joins TRBV27 and TRBJ2-7, with a weak D call TRBD2 (5 bases). V lost 4 bases to trimming and J lost 2 bases, with 15 bases between them. CDR3 size: 15 residues. CDR1 is MNHEY, CDR2 SMNVEV, per germline (reference sequence). The DNA for the CDR3 is TGTGCCAGCAGTTATAAATGGACGGGAACCTACGAGCAGTACGTC. Translated, it gives CASSYKWTGTYEQYV.

Here the CDR3 reads CASSLLNRATYNSPLHF. CDR3 in DNA: TGCGCCAGCAGCCTACTTAACAGGGCAACCTATAATTCACCCCTCCACTTT. V usage is TRBV4-1 and J usage is TRBJ1-6; D might be TRBD1 (6 bases). Germline V CDR1 and CDR2: MGHRA, YSYEKL. Between the trimmed V and J ends, which lost 4 bases and 2 bases, there was a span of 15 bases. The CDR3 covers 17 residues.

The V call is TRBV5-1, the J call TRBJ1-3, with 10 positions matching TRBD1. J lost 14 bases, V lost 10 bases, and 3 bases had no gene match. This CDR3 has 9 amino acids. Germline V gene lookup returns CDR1 SGHRS and CDR2 YFSETQ. The DNA for the CDR3 is TGCGCCGGAGGGACAGGGGTATATTTT. Its translation: CAGGTGVYF.

The chain has TRBV27 and TRBJ2-1; weak D call: TRBD2 (5 bases). The V end was cut by 3 bases, the J end by 0 bases, with 12 bases between. Germline CDR1 MNHEY, CDR2 SMNVEV (reference sequence). The CDR3 runs to 16 residues. The CDR3 is CASSFPGSSSYNEQFF. The CDR3 DNA sequence: TGTGCCAGCAGTTTTCCGGGGTCGAGCTCCTACAATGAGCAGTTCTTC.

The genes are TRBV5-1 and TRBJ2-6, with D unclear. The ends were cut back, 7 bases at V and 0 bases at J, with 11 bases in the middle. The CDR3 sequence is 15 residues long. Germline values: CDR1 SGHRS, CDR2 YFSETQ. The CDR3 reads CASCPSPSGANVLTF. The CDR3 DNA sequence: TGCGCCAGCTGCCCGAGCCCCTCTGGGGCCAACGTCCTGACTTTC.

This clone appeared once. The rearrangement joins TRBV5-8 to TRBJ2-7; D gene unclear. The CDR3 length is 13 residues. Germline CDR1 SGHTS, CDR2 YDEGEE. The CDR3 nucleotides are TGTGCCAGCAGCGTGGGCGGAAACTACGTGCAGTACGTC. It yields the protein CASSVGGNYVQYV.

The chain employs TRBV28 and TRBJ1-1, with D possibly being TRBD1 (5 bases). Germline V gene lookup returns CDR1 MDHEN and CDR2 SYDVKM. The V gene lost 5 bases and the J gene lost 6 bases, with 16 bases spanning the gap. CDR3 length equals 14 residues. This chain's CDR3 is CASSPPGFRAEAFF. In DNA form, the CDR3 reads TGTGCCAGCAGTCCCCCAGGGTTTCGGGCTGAAGCTTTCTTT.

The V call is TRBV28, the J call TRBJ2-7; 7 bases are a match to TRBD1. Germline V CDR1 and CDR2: MDHEN, SYDVKM. J lost 3 bases, V lost 4 bases, and 21 bases had no gene match. The CDR3 is 19 amino acids. CDR3 in amino acids: CASSSGTGTDNFLIYEQYF. DNA of the CDR3: TGTGCCAGCAGTTCGGGGACCGGGACAGATAACTTTTTAATCTACGAGCAGTACTTC.

The chain has TRBV7-3 and TRBJ2-6, with no clear D. This CDR3 has 17 residues. The germline CDR1 and CDR2 sequences are SGHTA and FQGTGA. V was cut by 2 bases and J by 0 bases, with 11 bases left in between. CDR3 residues: CASSLYDFGSGANVLTF. The CDR3 DNA is TGTGCCAGCAGCTTATATGACTTCGGCTCTGGGGCCAACGTCCTGACTTTC.

This chain joins TRBV19 and TRBJ1-5; D is uncertain. Germline CDR1 reads LNHDA; CDR2 reads SQIVND (reference sequence). The CDR3 contains 13 residues. Trimming left V 1 base short and J 9 bases short, with 10 bases between. The CDR3 DNA reads TGTGCCAGTAGTATAGGTGGAGGCGGGCCCCAGCATTTT. Its translation is CASSIGGGGPQHF. Full variable domain (rest looked up from reference TRBV19 and TRBJ1-5): DGGITQSPKYLFRKEGQNVTLSCEQNLNHDAMYWYRQDPGQGLRLIYYSQIVNDFQKGDIAEGYSVSREKKESFPLTVTSAQKNPTAFYLCASSIGGGGPQHFGDGTRLSIL.

This clone appeared once. The chain is built from TRBV19 and TRBJ2-4, with D possibly TRBD2 on 6 matching bases. CDR3 length: 17 amino acids. CDR1 is LNHDA, CDR2 SQIVND, per germline (reference sequence). V lost 7 bases, J lost 8 bases, and 27 bases lay in between. CDR3 protein: CASTPGLAKTGAYIQYF. The CDR3, as DNA: TGTGCCAGTACCCCCGGGCTAGCGAAGACTGGTGCGTACATTCAGTACTTC.

The V gene is TRBV19, the J gene TRBJ2-5; 13 bases are shared with TRBD2. Trimming removed 3 bases from V and 5 bases from J; junction bases left unmatched: 9. Germline V lookup: CDR1 LNHDA, CDR2 SQIVND (reference sequence). This CDR3 is built from 17 residues. The CDR3 spells CASSIRATSGRRETQYF. DNA of the CDR3: TGTGCCAGTAGTATTAGAGCGACTAGCGGGAGGCGGGAGACCCAGTACTTC.

As regards this clone: A read error may produce the germline difference seen at one junction end. V usage is TRBV13 and J usage is TRBJ1-5, with D uncertain. Germline CDR1 and CDR2: PRHDT and FYEKMQ (reference sequence). This CDR3 contains 16 residues. In DNA form, the CDR3 reads TGTGCCAGCAGCGTAGGCCCACACGCCCTCAATCAGCCCCAGCATTTT. It encodes CASSVGPHALNQPQHF.

The chain carries TRBV9 and TRBJ2-3; the D gene is possibly TRBD1 (5 bases). This CDR3 has 15 amino acids. Trimming cost V 0 bases and J 1 base, with 9 bases left between them. Per germline, CDR1 SGDLS and CDR2 YYNGEE. CDR3 coding DNA: TGTGCCAGCAGCGTAGAGGGCAGGGGCACAGATACGCAGTATTTT. It specifies CASSVEGRGTDTQYF.

V gene TRBV7-6 combines with J gene TRBJ2-7; D is unresolved. Looked up from germline, CDR1 is SGHVS and CDR2 is FNYEAQ. The CDR3 is 13 amino acids. V was cut by 3 bases and J by 4 bases, with 10 bases left in between. DNA for the CDR3: TGTGCCAGCAGCTTTGGGCGAAATTACGAGCAGTACTTC. Residues: CASSFGRNYEQYF. Full variable domain (outside the CDR3, taken from reference TRBV7-6 and TRBJ2-7): GAGVSQSPRYKVTKRGQDVALRCDPISGHVSLYWYRQALGQGPEFLTYFNYEAQQDKSGLPNDRFSAERPEGSISTLTIQRTEQRDSAMYRCASSFGRNYEQYFGPGTRLTVT.

J is TRBJ2-2 and V is TRBV2; a weak D match, TRBD2 (6 bases). Germline loops: CDR1 SNHLY, CDR2 FYNNEI. CDR3 size: 13 residues. V lost 6 bases and J 7 bases, leaving 12 bases between the germline ends. CDR3: CASRGRGGGELFF. The CDR3 DNA sequence: TGTGCCAGCAGAGGACGGGGAGGCGGGGAGCTGTTTTTT.

The rearrangement joins TRBV21-1 to TRBJ2-1; the DNA was not compared with TRBD2, the D call given in the table. TRBV21-1 is labeled a pseudogene. The CDR3 has 16 residues. The CDR3 DNA reads TGTGCCAGCAGCAACGTTTCCGGGAGCTCCTACAATGAGCAGTTCTTC. This sequence encodes CASSNVSGSSYNEQFF.

CDR3 DNA: TGTGCCTGGAGTGCAAGAGATGGCTACACCTTC. It is translated as CAWSARDGYTF. The V call is TRBV30, the J call TRBJ1-2, with D unclear. V lost 1 base to trimming and J lost 6 bases, with 6 bases between them. The length of the CDR3 is 11 residues. Germline V CDR1 and CDR2: GTSNPN, SVGIG (reference sequence).

This clone was counted between two and nine times. V is TRBV25-1 and J is TRBJ2-7; 8 nucleotides agree with TRBD1. CDR1 and CDR2 (germline): MGHDK, SYGVNS. The CDR3 runs to 14 residues. V dropped 3 bases and J dropped 5; count of bases not matched to a gene: 6. In nucleotides, the CDR3 is TGTGCCAGCAGTGACAGGGGGCACGGAGACGAGCAGTACTTC. It yields the protein CASSDRGHGDEQYF.